Following are 27 T cell receptor beta chains from one sample sequenced in a study of post-analysis software for immune sequencing data. TCR beta cDNA libraries included unique molecular identifiers. TCRdb fed the PCR reads into MiXCR, producing one record per CDR3 protein. In the table there are hundreds of thousands of distinct CDR3 sequences, 25% to 30% of which are singletons. Antigen specificity for these receptors is unknown. Study results and caveats: Included in a set of roughly five TRBV segments more frequent in patients than controls were TRBV5-6, TRBV5-1 and TRBV20-1.

Sequences were obtained from blood. The receptor source for this set is a girl aged 5 to 17 with multiple sclerosis.

This sequence joins TRBV14 and TRBJ2-1, with no clear D. Germline V gene data show CDR1 as SGHDN and CDR2 as FVKESK. This CDR3 is 12 amino acids long. V gave up 3 bases and J gave up 10 bases, with 10 bases separating them. The CDR3 DNA sequence: TGTGCCAGCAGCCAGGGCAGGCTCGAGCAGTTCTTC. It yields the protein CASSQGRLEQFF. The whole variable domain, remainder taken from reference TRBV14 and TRBJ2-1, is EAGVTQFPSHSVIEKGQTVTLRCDPISGHDNLYWYRRVMGKEIKFLLHFVKESKQDESGMPNNRFLAERTGGTYSTLKVQPAELEDSGVYFCASSQGRLEQFFGPGTRLTVL.

This chain links TRBV7-8 with TRBJ1-1, with D perhaps matching TRBD1 (5 bases). Trimming removed 5 bases from V and 8 bases from J, with 15 bases in between. CDR1 and CDR2 (germline): SGHVS, FQNEAQ. This CDR3 has 13 amino acids. CDR3: CASSLRDGLEAFF. CDR3 nucleotides: TGTGCCAGCAGCCTAAGGGACGGACTAGAAGCTTTCTTT.

This clonotype came up a few times. The rearrangement joins TRBV6-1 to TRBJ2-7, with 9 bases lining up with TRBD2. This CDR3 is 18 amino acids long. Losses at the gene ends were 2 bases for V and 2 bases for J; bases not matched to a gene: 13. Germline V gene lookup returns CDR1 MNHNS and CDR2 SASEGT. CDR3 protein: CASSEFIAGALGTYEQYF. CDR3 bases: TGTGCCAGCAGTGAATTCATAGCGGGAGCCCTAGGAACCTACGAGCAGTACTTC.

V and J are TRBV9 and TRBJ2-5; no clear D. In germline, CDR1 is SGDLS, CDR2 YYNGEE. Trimming left V 3 bases short and J 4 bases short, with 7 bases between. This CDR3 is built from 12 residues. CDR3 sequence (DNA): TGTGCCAGCAGCGGGATGGGAGAGACCCAGTACTTC. Its protein product is CASSGMGETQYF.

Concerning this clonotype itself: With a much larger clone just one base away, this may be a read error. CDR3 sequence: CSAPVTSIQETQFF. The CDR3 nucleotides read TGCAGTGCCCCTGTTACATCCATACAAGAGACCCAGTTCTTC. The V gene is TRBV20-1, the J gene TRBJ2-5; no clear D gene. The DNA end is more similar to TRBJ2-1, so the J call may be wrong. This CDR3 spans 14 amino acids. Germline lookup yields CDR1 DFQATT and CDR2 SNEGSKA (reference sequence).

This clonotype was found a few times. In nucleotides, the CDR3 is TGCAGCGTTTTGGGACAGGTCGGAGCGACCCAGTACTTC. Protein product: CSVLGQVGATQYF. The V and J genes are TRBV29-1 and TRBJ2-5, with 8 bases fitting TRBD1. Germline-derived CDR1 and CDR2 are SQVTM and ANQGSEA. The CDR3 extends over 13 amino acids. Germline trimming cut 5 bases from V and 7 bases from J; bases unmatched to any gene: 9.

This clonotype has just a few counts. The rearrangement links TRBV29-1 to TRBJ2-5, with 7 nucleotides matching TRBD1. The V gene's germline CDR1 is SQVTM and CDR2 ANQGSEA. The V and J ends lost 5 bases and 4 bases, in that order; junction bases with no gene match: 13. The CDR3 has 15 amino acids. CDR3 bases: TGCAGCGTTACCCCCAATGGGGCAGGGGGAGAGACCCAGTACTTC. Amino acids: CSVTPNGAGGETQYF.

The CDR3 reads CASSLLRLSGTEAFF. CDR3 in DNA: TGTGCCAGTAGTCTCCTCAGGTTGTCGGGCACTGAAGCTTTCTTT. V usage is TRBV19 and J usage is TRBJ1-1; D remains unclear. This CDR3 is built from 15 residues. Trimming removed 5 bases at V and 4 bases at J, with 17 bases between. Germline V CDR1 and CDR2: LNHDA, SQIVND (reference sequence).

The chain carries TRBV29-1 and TRBJ2-1; D is unclear. CDR1 is SQVTM and CDR2 is ANQGSEA in the germline V gene. Trimming stripped 2 bases from V and 2 bases from J, with 10 bases between. The CDR3 extends over 14 amino acids. CDR3 protein: CSVERGRPYNEQFF. CDR3 nucleotide sequence: TGCAGCGTTGAACGAGGCAGACCCTACAATGAGCAGTTCTTC.

The chain links TRBV5-6 to TRBJ1-1; D not certain. V gave up 4 bases and J gave up 3 bases, with 10 bases separating them. Germline CDR1 is SGHDT and CDR2 is YYEEEE. CDR3 length equals 13 residues. The CDR3 bases are TGTGCCAGCAGCCTCGATATCGACACTGAAGCTTTCTTT. Its translation is CASSLDIDTEAFF.

The CDR3 reads CASRAGGGRNTEAFF. In nucleotides, the CDR3 is TGTGCCAGCAGGGCCGGAGGGGGACGGAACACTGAAGCTTTCTTT. This chain connects TRBV6-5 to TRBJ1-1; perhaps TRBD1 as D (6 bases). With 6 bases removed from V and 1 base from J, the gap between germline ends came to 15 bases. Looked up from germline, CDR1 is MNHEY and CDR2 is SVGAGI. This CDR3 comprises 15 residues.

This clonotype was seen only a few times. The rearrangement links TRBV29-1 to TRBJ2-7, with D possibly matching TRBD2 (5 bases). Germline V CDR1 and CDR2: SQVTM, ANQGSEA. V lost 4 bases and J 4 bases, leaving 11 bases between the germline ends. CDR3 length equals 12 residues. CDR3 coding DNA: TGCAGCGTTGTCGGGAATGGGTACGAGCAGTACTTC. It is translated as CSVVGNGYEQYF.

The chain carries TRBV13 and TRBJ2-1; D is unclear. The CDR3 spans 16 residues. In germline, CDR1 is PRHDT, CDR2 FYEKMQ (reference sequence). V was trimmed by 2 bases and J by 8 bases, leaving 19 bases between them. As DNA, the CDR3 is TGTGCCAGCAGCTTATTTGGGTCTAGGTCTCGTGATGAGCAGTTCTTC. This translates into CASSLFGSRSRDEQFF.

This clonotype was detected a few times. The chain carries TRBV7-2 and TRBJ2-3, with 9 nucleotides matching TRBD2. With V trimmed by 5 bases and J by 6 bases, 12 bases remained unmatched. The CDR3 consists of 16 residues. Germline CDR1 and CDR2: SGHTA and FQGNSA. The CDR3 region has the DNA TGTGCCAGCAGCCCGAGCCGGCGGGGGGGCTGGGATACGCAGTATTTT. Translation gives CASSPSRRGGWDTQYF.

This chain links TRBV5-5 with TRBJ2-1, with D maybe TRBD2 (6 bases). V lost 3 bases and J 5 bases, leaving 12 bases between the germline ends. The germline V gene has CDR1 SGHKS and CDR2 YYEKEE (reference sequence). The CDR3 is 14 amino acids. The DNA of the CDR3 is TGTGCCAGCAGCTCGTCGGGAGCCAACAATGAGCAGTTCTTC. It translates to CASSSSGANNEQFF.

The chain employs TRBV27 and TRBJ2-1, with 12 bases matching TRBD2. Germline values: CDR1 MNHEY, CDR2 SMNVEV (reference sequence). The J segment lost 6 bases and the V segment lost 2 bases, leaving 5 bases of the junction unmatched. This CDR3 is 16 amino acids long. The CDR3 DNA follows: TGTGCCAGCAGTTTAGGTAGACTAGCGGGAGTCAATGAGCAGTTCTTC. As protein: CASSLGRLAGVNEQFF.

V and J are TRBV5-1 and TRBJ1-6; 10 nucleotides match TRBD1. The CDR3 is 15 residues long. Germline V gene lookup returns CDR1 SGHRS and CDR2 YFSETQ. Trimming cost V 4 bases and J 10 bases; bases outside gene matches: 8. CDR3 sequence reads: CASSVRQGAESPLHF. CDR3 DNA: TGCGCCAGCAGCGTCAGACAGGGGGCAGAGTCACCCCTCCACTTT.

This clonotype was counted a few times. The rearrangement links TRBV12-3 or TRBV12-4 to TRBJ1-6; 8 bases fit TRBD1. The CDR3 contains 16 residues. The ends lost 3 bases at V and 10 bases at J; junction bases unmatched: 11. CDR3 amino acids: CASSFTPAGGRSPLHF. CDR3 nucleotides: TGTGCCAGCAGTTTTACCCCGGCAGGGGGCAGGTCACCCCTCCACTTT.

The chain employs TRBV7-9 and TRBJ1-5, with 10 bases lining up with TRBD1. The CDR3 has 12 amino acids. Germline CDR1 reads SEHNR; CDR2 reads FQNEAQ (reference sequence). The V and J ends lost 11 bases and 5 bases, in that order; junction bases with no gene match: 3. CDR3 bases: TGTGCCGAAGGACAGGGGGATCAGCCCCAGCATTTT. It codes for CAEGQGDQPQHF.

There are a few counts of this clonotype. CDR3 nucleotide sequence: TGTGCCAGCAGTACACGGACAGGGGGCTCCTACGAGCAGTACTTC. It encodes CASSTRTGGSYEQYF. The chain joins TRBV6-5 to TRBJ2-7, with 10 bases fitting TRBD1. Germline values: CDR1 MNHEY, CDR2 SVGAGI. V dropped 5 bases and J dropped 0; count of bases not matched to a gene: 4. The CDR3 contains 15 residues.

The chain links TRBV4-1 to TRBJ2-3, with 12 bases fitting TRBD2. Germline CDR1 is MGHRA and CDR2 is YSYEKL. V lost 9 bases and J lost 5; bases outside the gene matches: 12. The CDR3 covers 16 residues. This CDR3 is CASMVTSGSHGDTQYF. CDR3 nucleotide sequence: TGCGCCAGTATGGTGACTAGCGGGAGCCATGGAGATACGCAGTATTTT.

As regards this clonotype: A read error is possible here, since a much larger clone lies one base away. The rearrangement joins TRBV7-2 to TRBJ2-7; the D gene is possibly TRBD2 (5 bases). The length of the CDR3 is 14 residues. V dropped 5 bases and J dropped 3 bases, with 14 bases sitting between them. Germline V lookup: CDR1 SGHTA, CDR2 FQGNSA. The CDR3 region has the DNA TGTGCCAGCAGCCGTACAATACGGGGCTACGAGCAGTACTTC. Its translation is CASSRTIRGYEQYF. Drawing the rest from reference TRBV7-2 and TRBJ2-7, the complete variable domain is GAGVSQSPSNKVTEKGKDVELRCDPISGHTALYWYRQSLGQGLEFLIYFQGNSAPDKSGLPSDRFSAERTGGSVSTLTIQRTQQEDSAVYLCASSRTIRGYEQYFGPGTRLTVT.

The genes are TRBV28 and TRBJ2-3, with D tentatively TRBD2 (6 bases). V was pared by 1 base and J by 2 bases, with 19 bases between. CDR1 and CDR2 (germline): MDHEN, SYDVKM. This CDR3 spans 18 amino acids. CDR3 nucleotide sequence: TGTGCCAGCAGTTTATCACCGGGACTTGGAACTCTCACAGATACGCAGTATTTT. Its translation: CASSLSPGLGTLTDTQYF. The complete variable domain, with remaining parts taken from reference TRBV28 and TRBJ2-3, reads DVKVTQSSRYLVKRTGEKVFLECVQDMDHENMFWYRQDPGLGLRLIYFSYDVKMKEKGDIPEGYSVSREKKERFSLILESASTNQTSMYLCASSLSPGLGTLTDTQYFGPGTRLTVL.

This clonotype was recorded once. The chain carries TRBV24-1 and TRBJ2-1, with TRBD2 as a possible D gene (5 bases). The V gene's germline CDR1 is KGHDR and CDR2 SFDVKD. Trimming removed 3 bases from V and 12 bases from J, with 20 bases in between. The CDR3 is 15 residues long. CDR3 in amino acids: CATSDPGVESAVQFF. In nucleotides, the CDR3 is TGTGCCACCAGTGATCCCGGGGTGGAAAGTGCTGTGCAGTTCTTC.

This clonotype was seen many times. The J gene is TRBJ1-2, the V gene TRBV4-2; D gene ambiguous. Trimming shortened V by 0 bases and J by 4 bases, and 12 bases separated the two germline ends. Germline CDR1 LGHNA, CDR2 YNFKEQ. CDR3 length equals 15 residues. In nucleotides, the CDR3 is TGTGCCAGCAGCCAAGATTCGGGGTTTTCCTATGGCTACACCTTC. It encodes CASSQDSGFSYGYTF.

This clonotype turned up a few times. The chain carries TRBV5-1 and TRBJ2-1, with D perhaps given as TRBD1 or TRBD2 (5 bases each). CDR1 SGHRS and CDR2 YFSETQ come from the germline V gene. V lost 4 bases to trimming and J lost 5 bases, with 10 bases between them. The CDR3 spans 13 residues. The CDR3 is CASSRGADNEQFF. The CDR3 region has the DNA TGCGCCAGCAGCCGAGGGGCGGACAATGAGCAGTTCTTC.

The gene calls are TRBV20-1 and TRBJ2-5; 12 bases map to TRBD2. The length of the CDR3 is 16 residues. The germline V gene encodes CDR1 DFQATT and CDR2 SNEGSKA (reference sequence). Trimming at V came to 3 bases and at J to 0 bases, leaving 5 bases not matched to a gene. The CDR3 sequence: CSASNGLAGYQETQYF. The DNA of the CDR3 is TGCAGTGCTAGTAATGGACTAGCGGGGTACCAAGAGACCCAGTACTTC.